A single sample is the source of the 9 T cell receptor beta chains below, sequenced in a study of control samples from healthy donors and cancer patients. TCRdb keeps only in-frame clones here, not all; method: immunoSEQ multiplex PCR. This table has under 65,000 clones, about nine tenths appearing once. The sample taken for sequencing was PBMCs. These receptor sequences come from a woman between 45 and 60 years old with colorectal cancer.

The CDR3 protein is CASRGAQSRSTDTQYF. DNA of the CDR3: TGTGCCAGCAGAGGGGCACAGAGTCGAAGCACAGATACGCAGTATTTT. The V and J genes are TRBV2 and TRBJ2-3, with D tentatively TRBD1 (5 bases). The germline V gene encodes CDR1 SNHLY and CDR2 FYNNEI. Trimming took off 6 bases at V and 0 bases at J, with 16 bases between the two ends. The CDR3 length is 16 residues.

V is TRBV4-1 and J is TRBJ2-7; 7 nucleotides line up with TRBD1. The CDR3 is 16 amino acids. V lost 1 base to trimming and J lost 2 bases; unmatched junction nucleotides: 8. CDR1 is MGHRA and CDR2 is YSYEKL in the germline V gene. The chain's CDR3 is CASSQGQGPAAYEQYF. CDR3 sequence (DNA): TGCGCCAGCAGCCAAGGACAGGGCCCCGCGGCCTACGAGCAGTACTTC.

In its sample, this clone was seen once. The V call is TRBV9, the J call TRBJ1-3; D is perhaps TRBD1 (5 bases). V gave up 1 base and J gave up 0 bases, with 8 bases separating them. The germline V gene has CDR1 SGDLS and CDR2 YYNGEE. The CDR3 totals 15 residues. The CDR3 DNA reads as TGTGCCAGCAGCGTATCCGGGGGCTCTGGAAACACCATATATTTT. Translating it yields CASSVSGGSGNTIYF.

This clone was seen more than once but under ten times. The chain employs TRBV27 and TRBJ1-4; no reliable D call. This CDR3 is built from 15 residues. Germline lookup yields CDR1 MNHEY and CDR2 SMNVEV (reference sequence). V was clipped by 5 bases and J by 3 bases, with 13 bases between them. The CDR3 DNA reads as TGTGCCAGCAGTGATAATTCGGCGGCTAATGAAAAACTGTTTTTT. It codes for CASSDNSAANEKLFF.

This clone was observed once. V is TRBV12-3 or TRBV12-4 and J is TRBJ1-2; 8 bases are a match to TRBD1. The CDR3 is 13 amino acids. V was pared by 6 bases and J by 8 bases, with 8 bases of the junction left unmatched. The CDR3 DNA reads TGTGCCAGCAGGAGGGGACAGGCGGGCGGCTACACCTTC. As protein: CASRRGQAGGYTF.

V gene TRBV2 combines with J gene TRBJ1-1; D is unresolved. In germline, CDR1 is SNHLY, CDR2 FYNNEI. The germline V and J ends were trimmed by 7 bases and 3 bases, with 12 bases remaining between them. This CDR3 is built from 13 residues. The CDR3 bases are TGTGCCAGCATTTGGTTCTTGGACACTGAAGCTTTCTTT. It specifies CASIWFLDTEAFF.

The V call is TRBV3-1 (or the pseudogene TRBV3-2), the J call TRBJ1-1; a possible D gene is TRBD1 (6 bases). CDR1 LGHDT and CDR2 YNNKEL come from the germline V gene (reference sequence). This CDR3 has 16 amino acids. V was shortened by 5 bases and J by 7 bases, with 23 bases between the two germline ends. The CDR3 loop is CASSYLAARGGSEAFF. CDR3 DNA: TGTGCCAGCAGCTATCTCGCTGCGAGGGGGGGAAGTGAAGCTTTCTTT.

This chain joins TRBV18 and TRBJ2-7; 8 nucleotides match TRBD1. CDR1 and CDR2 from the germline V gene are KGHSH and LQKENI. Losses at the gene ends were 0 bases for V and 0 bases for J; bases not matched to a gene: 7. The CDR3 consists of 17 residues. This CDR3 is CASSPPVGQASSYEQYF. The CDR3 DNA is TGTGCCAGCTCACCACCTGTGGGACAGGCCAGCTCCTACGAGCAGTACTTC.

The chain uses TRBV6-5 and TRBJ2-5; 9 nucleotides line up with TRBD1. The CDR3 runs to 16 residues. V was pared by 2 bases and J by 2 bases, with 6 bases of the junction left unmatched. Germline V lookup: CDR1 MNHEY, CDR2 SVGAGI. The CDR3 spells CASSYPDRGGQETQYF. CDR3 bases: TGTGCCAGCAGTTACCCCGACAGGGGGGGACAAGAGACCCAGTACTTC.